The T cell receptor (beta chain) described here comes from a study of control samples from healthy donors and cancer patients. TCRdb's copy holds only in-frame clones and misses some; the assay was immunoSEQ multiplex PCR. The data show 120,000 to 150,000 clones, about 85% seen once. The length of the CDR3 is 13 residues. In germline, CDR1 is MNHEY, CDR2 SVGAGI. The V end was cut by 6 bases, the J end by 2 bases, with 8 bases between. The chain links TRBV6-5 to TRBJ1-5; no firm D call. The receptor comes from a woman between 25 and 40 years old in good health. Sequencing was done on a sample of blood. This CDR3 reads CASRPDRNQPQHF. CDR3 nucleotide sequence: TGTGCCAGCAGACCCGACCGCAATCAGCCCCAGCATTTT.